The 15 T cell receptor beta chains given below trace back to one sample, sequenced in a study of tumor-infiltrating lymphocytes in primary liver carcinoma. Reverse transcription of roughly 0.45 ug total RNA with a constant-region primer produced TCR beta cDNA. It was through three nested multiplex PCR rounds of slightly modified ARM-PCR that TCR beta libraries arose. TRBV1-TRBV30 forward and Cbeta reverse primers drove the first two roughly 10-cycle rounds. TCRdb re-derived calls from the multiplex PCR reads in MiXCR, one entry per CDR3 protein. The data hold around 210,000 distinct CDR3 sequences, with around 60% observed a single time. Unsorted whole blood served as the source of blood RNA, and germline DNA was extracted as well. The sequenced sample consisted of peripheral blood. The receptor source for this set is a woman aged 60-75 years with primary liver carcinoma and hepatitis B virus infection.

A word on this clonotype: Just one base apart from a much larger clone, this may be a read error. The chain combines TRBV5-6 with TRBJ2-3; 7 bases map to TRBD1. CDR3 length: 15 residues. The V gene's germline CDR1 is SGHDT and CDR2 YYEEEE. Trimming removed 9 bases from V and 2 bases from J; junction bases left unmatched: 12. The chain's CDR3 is CATIYRQGPTDTQYF. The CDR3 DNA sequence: TGTGCCACCATCTACCGACAGGGCCCCACAGATACGCAGTATTTT.

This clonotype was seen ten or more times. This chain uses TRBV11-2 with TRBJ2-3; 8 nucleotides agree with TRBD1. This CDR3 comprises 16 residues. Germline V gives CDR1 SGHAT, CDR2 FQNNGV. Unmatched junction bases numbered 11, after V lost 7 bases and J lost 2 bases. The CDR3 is CASTPWGQGATDTQYF. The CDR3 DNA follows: TGTGCCAGCACCCCCTGGGGGCAGGGGGCCACAGATACGCAGTATTTT. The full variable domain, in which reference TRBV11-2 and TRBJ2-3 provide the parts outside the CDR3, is EAGVAQSPRYKIIEKRQSVAFWCNPISGHATLYWYQQILGQGPKLLIQFQNNGVVDDSQLPKDRFSAERLKGVDSTLKIQPAKLEDSAVYLCASTPWGQGATDTQYFGPGTRLTVL.

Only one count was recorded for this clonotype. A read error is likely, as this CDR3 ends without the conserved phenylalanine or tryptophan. For the CDR3, the DNA is TGTGGCAGCTCTAGCGGGAGGGGGTCCTACAATGAGCAGTTCTCC. It encodes CGSSSGRGSYNEQFS. The chain carries TRBV2 and TRBJ2-1; 12 bases fit TRBD2. The CDR3 is 15 amino acids. Germline lookup yields CDR1 SNHLY and CDR2 FYNNEI.

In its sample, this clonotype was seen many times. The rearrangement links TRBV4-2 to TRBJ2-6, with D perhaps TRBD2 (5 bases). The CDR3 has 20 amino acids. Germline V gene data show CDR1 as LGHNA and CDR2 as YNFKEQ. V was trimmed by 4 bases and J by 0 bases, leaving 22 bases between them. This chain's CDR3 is CASSPSRAALGVSGANVLTF. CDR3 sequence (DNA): TGTGCCAGCAGCCCCTCCCGAGCGGCCTTAGGCGTCTCTGGGGCCAACGTCCTGACTTTC.

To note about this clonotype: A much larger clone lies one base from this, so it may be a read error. CDR3 protein: CASSQDYKNIQYF. CDR3 nucleotide sequence: TGTGCCAGCAGTCAGGACTATAAAAACATTCAGTACTTC. The chain recombines TRBV6-2 or TRBV6-3 with TRBJ2-4; a possible D gene is TRBD2 (6 bases). The CDR3 has 13 amino acids. Germline V gene sequence: CDR1 MNHEY, CDR2 SVGEGT. V shed 5 bases and J shed 4 bases, with 9 bases lying between them.

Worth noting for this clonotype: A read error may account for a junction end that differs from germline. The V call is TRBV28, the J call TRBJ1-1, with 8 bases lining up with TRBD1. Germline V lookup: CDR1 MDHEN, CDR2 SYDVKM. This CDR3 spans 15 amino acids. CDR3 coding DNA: TGTGCCAGCCTTACACCGGACAGGGAGGGCATTGAAGCTTTCTTC. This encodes CASLTPDREGIEAFF.

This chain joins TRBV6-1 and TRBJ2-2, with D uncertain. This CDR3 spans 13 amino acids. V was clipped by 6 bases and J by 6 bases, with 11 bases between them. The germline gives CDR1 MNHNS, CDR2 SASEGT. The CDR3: CASREILSGELFF. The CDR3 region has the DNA TGTGCCAGCAGAGAAATCTTATCCGGGGAGCTGTTTTTT.

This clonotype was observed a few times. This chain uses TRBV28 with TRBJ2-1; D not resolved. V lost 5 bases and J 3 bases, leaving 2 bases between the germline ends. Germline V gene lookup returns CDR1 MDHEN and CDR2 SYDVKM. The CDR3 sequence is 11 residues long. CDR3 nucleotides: TGTGCCAGCAGTGTCTACAATGAGCAGTTCTTC. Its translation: CASSVYNEQFF.

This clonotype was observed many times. The CDR3 region has the DNA TGCGCCAGCAGTCGTTGGACCGGGGGCAATGAGCAGTTCTTC. Translation: CASSRWTGGNEQFF. The chain has TRBV5-1 and TRBJ2-1, with a weak D call TRBD2 (6 bases). This CDR3 comprises 14 residues. Trimming took off 5 bases at V and 6 bases at J, with 15 bases between the two ends. Germline V CDR1 and CDR2: SGHRS, YFSETQ.

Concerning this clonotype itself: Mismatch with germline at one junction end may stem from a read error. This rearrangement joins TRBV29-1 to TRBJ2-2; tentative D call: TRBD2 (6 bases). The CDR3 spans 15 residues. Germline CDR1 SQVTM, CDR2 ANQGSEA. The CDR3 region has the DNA TGCAGCGTTGGGACTGGCGCGGCGAACACCGGGGGGCTGTTTTTT. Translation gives CSVGTGAANTGGLFF.

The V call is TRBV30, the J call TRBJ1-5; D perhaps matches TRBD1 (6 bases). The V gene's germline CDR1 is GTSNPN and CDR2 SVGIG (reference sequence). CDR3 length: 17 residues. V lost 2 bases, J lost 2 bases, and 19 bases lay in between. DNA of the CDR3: TGTGCCTGGAGTTGGGGGACCTTAGGGGGTGGCAATCAGCCCCAGCATTTT. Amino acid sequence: CAWSWGTLGGGNQPQHF.

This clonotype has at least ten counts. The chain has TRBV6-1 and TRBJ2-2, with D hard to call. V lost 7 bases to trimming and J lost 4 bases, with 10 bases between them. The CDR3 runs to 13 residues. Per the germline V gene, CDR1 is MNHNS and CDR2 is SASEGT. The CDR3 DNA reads TGTGCCAGCAAAAAATCCGGCACCGGGGAGCTGTTTTTT. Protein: CASKKSGTGELFF.

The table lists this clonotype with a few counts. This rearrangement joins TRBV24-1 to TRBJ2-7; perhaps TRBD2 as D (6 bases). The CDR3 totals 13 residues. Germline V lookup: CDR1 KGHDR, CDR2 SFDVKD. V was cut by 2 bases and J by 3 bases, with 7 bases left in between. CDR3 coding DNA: TGTGCCACCAGTGATTCCGGGGGCTACGAGCAGTACTTC. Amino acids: CATSDSGGYEQYF.

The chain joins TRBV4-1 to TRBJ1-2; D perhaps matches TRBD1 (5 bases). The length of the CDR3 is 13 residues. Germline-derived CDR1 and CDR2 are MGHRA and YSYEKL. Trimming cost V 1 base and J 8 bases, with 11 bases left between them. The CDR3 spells CASSQGQSGGYTF. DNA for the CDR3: TGCGCCAGCAGCCAAGGACAGTCCGGAGGCTACACCTTC.

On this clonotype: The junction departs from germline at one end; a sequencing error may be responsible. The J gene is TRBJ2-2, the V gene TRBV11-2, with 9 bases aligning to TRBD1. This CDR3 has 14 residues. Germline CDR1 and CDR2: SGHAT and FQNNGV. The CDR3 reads CASSLGQGGGELLF. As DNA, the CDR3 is TGTGCCAGCAGCTTAGGACAGGGGGGCGGGGAGCTGTTGTTT.